The 11 T cell receptor beta chains given below trace back to one sample, sequenced in a study of CD8+ T cells in alopecia areata listed by TCRdb under 2018. The library relied on the immunoSEQ multiplex PCR assay. RNA was extracted from all samples and reverse transcribed into cDNA as template for TCR sequencing. TCRdb holds this immuneACCESS table with in-frame rearrangements only. Some clones are missing; in checked studies, unresolved V genes explain under half, and the rest has no known cause. The table for this sample lists around 210,000 clones; roughly three fifths of them were counted only once. Nearly 5% of the sample lies in the top ten. Material for sequencing was CD8+ T cells sorted from blood. The source is a human donor in good health.

The chain employs TRBV4-1 and TRBJ1-5; D possibly corresponds to TRBD1 (5 bases). Trimming stripped 0 bases from V and 8 bases from J, with 14 bases between. Germline loops: CDR1 MGHRA, CDR2 YSYEKL. The CDR3 runs 15 residues. The CDR3 DNA reads as TGCGCCAGCAGCCAAGAAGGGGACTGGGGGAAGCCCCAGCATTTT. Protein sequence: CASSQEGDWGKPQHF.

This clone was observed a handful of times. The rearrangement links TRBV9 to TRBJ2-7; D possibly matches TRBD1 or TRBD2 (5 bases each). V lost 4 bases and J lost 2, with 16 bases in between. Germline V gene sequence: CDR1 SGDLS, CDR2 YYNGEE. The CDR3 spans 15 residues. In DNA, the CDR3 is TGTGCCAGCAGCATTACCGGGACGGCAACCTACGAGCAGTACTTC. This sequence encodes CASSITGTATYEQYF.

The chain is built from TRBV4-1 and TRBJ1-6; a possible D gene is TRBD1 (6 bases). Trimming took 7 bases from V and 7 from J, leaving 17 bases between them. The germline V gene has CDR1 MGHRA and CDR2 YSYEKL. The CDR3 length is 15 residues. CDR3 amino acids: CASTPLDRKNSPLHF. The CDR3 DNA is TGCGCCAGCACTCCATTAGACAGGAAGAATTCACCCCTCCACTTT.

This clone was detected a few times. The chain recombines TRBV29-1 with TRBJ1-2; D unresolved. Germline V gene sequence: CDR1 SQVTM, CDR2 ANQGSEA. Between the trimmed V and J ends, which lost 3 bases and 8 bases, there was a span of 16 bases. The CDR3 runs to 13 residues. Here the CDR3 DNA reads TGCAGCGTTGATCCGGCTGAGGAGGAGGGCTACACCTTC. Amino acids: CSVDPAEEEGYTF. The variable domain in full, with the rest retrieved from reference TRBV29-1 and TRBJ1-2, is SAVISQKPSRDICQRGTSLTIQCQVDSQVTMMFWYRQQPGQSLTLIATANQGSEATYESGFVIDKFPISRPNLTFSTLTVSNMSPEDSSIYLCSVDPAEEEGYTFGSGTRLTVV.

The CDR3 region has the DNA TGTGCCAGCAGACCCCCGGGGTTTAGCAATCAGCCCCAGCATTTT. This codes for CASRPPGFSNQPQHF. The chain couples TRBV27 to TRBJ1-5; D unclear. Per germline, CDR1 MNHEY and CDR2 SMNVEV (reference sequence). This CDR3 spans 15 amino acids. V was pared by 6 bases and J by 0 bases, with 12 bases between.

This clone was seen once. The rearrangement links TRBV4-2 to TRBJ2-7; D gene ambiguous. The CDR3 is 11 residues long. The germline CDR1 and CDR2 sequences are LGHNA and YNFKEQ. V shed 1 base and J shed 7 bases, with 5 bases lying between them. CDR3 sequence (DNA): TGTGCCAGCAGCCAAGCCCAGGAGCAGTACTTC. Its translation: CASSQAQEQYF.

Comment on this clone: The junction and the germline gene differ at one end; a read error may be behind it. The chain carries TRBV30 and TRBJ2-7; perhaps D is TRBD1 or TRBD2 (5 bases each). The CDR3 is 11 residues long. Germline loops: CDR1 GTSNPN, CDR2 SVGIG (reference sequence). Here the CDR3 DNA reads TGTGCCTGGATAGAGGGCAGGGAGCTGTACTTC. This encodes CAWIEGRELYF.

The chain links TRBV27 to TRBJ1-2, with TRBD1 as a possible D gene (6 bases). The CDR3 is made up of 12 amino acids. Trimming cost V 8 bases and J 7 bases, with 14 bases left between them. Germline CDR1 and CDR2: MNHEY and SMNVEV (reference sequence). CDR3 DNA sequence: TGTGCCAGCGGAAAGGGGGGAGTTGGCTACACCTTC. Translating gives CASGKGGVGYTF.

This clone was found a few times. V gene TRBV6-6 combines with J gene TRBJ2-3; 8 bases agree with TRBD2. The trim removed 5 bases at V and 2 bases at J, leaving 6 bases unmatched. Per germline, CDR1 MNHNY and CDR2 SVGAGI (reference sequence). This CDR3 has 15 amino acids. The CDR3 region is CASSAGGELTDTQYF. CDR3 DNA sequence: TGTGCCAGCAGTGCCGGGGGGGAACTCACAGATACGCAGTATTTT.

This clone was recorded only once. The rearrangement joins TRBV9 to TRBJ2-5; 13 bases match TRBD2. Germline V gene sequence: CDR1 SGDLS, CDR2 YYNGEE. The CDR3 covers 17 residues. V lost 4 bases to trimming and J lost 2 bases; unmatched junction nucleotides: 8. CDR3 nucleotide sequence: TGTGCCAGCAGCACCCAGGGACTAGCGGGGCCACAAGAGACCCAGTACTTC. Translated: CASSTQGLAGPQETQYF.

The chain uses TRBV4-1 and TRBJ2-7; 7 bases match TRBD1. The junction had 15 bases not matched to a gene; V was cut back by 3 bases and J by 1 base. Germline CDR1 and CDR2: MGHRA and YSYEKL. There are 18 residues in the CDR3. In DNA form, the CDR3 reads TGCGCCAGCAGCCACATGGTGACCGGGACAGCTAGGTCCTACGAGCAGTACTTC. This translates into CASSHMVTGTARSYEQYF.